This T cell receptor (beta chain) was retrieved from a study of T cells in Graves' hyperthyroidism and ophthalmopathy. Whole-study results and caveats: Ophthalmopathy cases were set apart from stable hyperthyroidism by a 13 V-J model. Model-based prediction identified ophthalmopathy a median around 6.5 months prior to its onset.

V lost 9 bases and J lost 6, with 15 bases in between. This CDR3 spans 12 amino acids. What was amplified from RNA transcripts were TCR beta CDR3 regions. Researchers ran a first-round RT-PCR on the TCR CDR3 using the HTBI primer set. TCRdb re-analysed the multiplex PCR reads in MiXCR, keeping a single row per CDR3 protein. The data show 250,000 to 300,000 distinct CDR3 sequences, approximately 14% seen once. About this clonotype itself: Its antigen is not known.

The clonotype comes from a woman aged 40 to 49 with Graves' hyperthyroidism. The gene calls are TRBV12-3 or TRBV12-4 and TRBJ2-7; D perhaps matches TRBD2 (6 bases). Material for sequencing was blood. Here the CDR3 DNA reads TGTGCCAGGAGTACCGGGAGATCCGAGCAGTACTTC. Its protein is CARSTGRSEQYF.